Shown below are 13 T cell receptor beta chains from a single sample sequenced in a study of shared clonotypes between healthy human individuals. This table comes from immunoSEQ multiplex PCR, and its TCRdb copy is limited to in-frame clones, with some not included. The sample lists about 2.3 million clones, approximately 95% occurring once. Material for sequencing was naive CD4+ T cells from PBMCs. This sample's subset: CD45RA+ positively selected. These TCRs come from a man aged 18 to 29 in good health. Some clones in this sample may be carry-over from other donors' samples.

Details on this clone: Other DNA sequences in this specimen translate into the identical CDR3. This chain uses TRBV18 with TRBJ2-5; 9 nucleotides line up with TRBD1. V trimming: 3 bases; J trimming: 2 bases; junction bases outside the gene matches: 4. From germline, CDR1 is KGHSH and CDR2 LQKENI. The CDR3 extends over 15 amino acids. CDR3 bases: TGTGCCAGCTCACCGGGGACAGGGACGCAAGAGACCCAGTACTTC. Protein sequence: CASSPGTGTQETQYF. Combining the CDR3 with reference TRBV18 and TRBJ2-5 gives the whole variable domain NAGVMQNPRHLVRRRGQEARLRCSPMKGHSHVYWYRQLPEEGLKFMVYLQKENIIDESGMPKERFSAEFPKEGPSILRIQQVVRGDSAAYFCASSPGTGTQETQYFGPGTRLLVL.

V is TRBV11-1 and J is TRBJ2-2; unclear D gene. The CDR3 extends over 15 amino acids. The V and J ends lost 1 base and 7 bases respectively, with 13 bases between them. CDR1 is SGHAT and CDR2 is FQDESV in the germline V gene (reference sequence). In DNA, the CDR3 is TGTGCCAGCAGCTTAGTGGGCTTTAGCCACGGGGAGCTGTTTTTT. This translates into CASSLVGFSHGELFF.

The chain joins TRBV5-1 to TRBJ2-2; the D gene is possibly TRBD2 (5 bases). Trimming pared 0 bases from V and 0 bases from J, leaving 9 bases between. Germline lookup yields CDR1 SGHRS and CDR2 YFSETQ. The CDR3 loop spans 16 amino acids. The CDR3 DNA is TGCGCCAGCAGCTTGGGACTACCCCCGAACACCGGGGAGCTGTTTTTT. The encoded protein is CASSLGLPPNTGELFF.

V gene TRBV4-1 combines with J gene TRBJ1-3; TRBD1 is a possible D gene (5 bases). The V gene's germline CDR1 is MGHRA and CDR2 YSYEKL. V lost 1 base, J lost 0 bases, and 13 bases lay in between. The CDR3 spans 17 residues. The CDR3 DNA is TGCGCCAGCAGCCAAGTTTCGGCAGGGACCTCTGGAAACACCATATATTTT. Protein sequence: CASSQVSAGTSGNTIYF.

The chain is built from TRBV5-1 and TRBJ1-1; tentatively, D is TRBD1 (6 bases). Germline lookup yields CDR1 SGHRS and CDR2 YFSETQ. Trimming took 5 bases from V and 5 from J, leaving 19 bases between them. The CDR3 has 15 amino acids. This CDR3 is CASSFGGAAKTEAFF. DNA for the CDR3: TGCGCCAGCAGTTTTGGGGGGGCAGCGAAAACTGAAGCTTTCTTT.

The rearrangement uses TRBV4-3 and TRBJ2-3; TRBD2 aligns across 10 bases. Germline-derived CDR1 and CDR2 are LGHNA and YSLEER. CDR3 length: 16 residues. Trimming took 3 bases from V and 3 from J; bases not matched to a gene: 6. The CDR3 DNA reads as TGCGCCAGCAGCCAGGTAGCGGGAGGTGGAACAGATACGCAGTATTTT. Its protein is CASSQVAGGGTDTQYF.

The rearrangement uses TRBV6-1 and TRBJ1-4; the D gene is possibly TRBD1 (6 bases). V was pared by 5 bases and J by 5 bases, with 15 bases between. From germline, CDR1 is MNHNS and CDR2 SASEGT. This CDR3 is built from 15 residues. The CDR3 DNA sequence: TGTGCCAGCAGTAACCACAGGGATTCCAATGAAAAACTGTTTTTT. Encoded protein: CASSNHRDSNEKLFF.

About this clone: The same CDR3 can be traced to other DNA sequences in this sample. V usage is TRBV6-5 and J usage is TRBJ2-2, with D uncertain. CDR1 MNHEY and CDR2 SVGAGI come from the germline V gene. The CDR3 spans 13 residues. Trimming left V 6 bases short and J 0 bases short, with 5 bases between. CDR3 DNA sequence: TGTGCCAGCAGCCGGACGAACACCGGGGAGCTGTTTTTT. Encoded protein: CASSRTNTGELFF.

The rearrangement links TRBV6-5 to TRBJ1-1; D gene unclear. CDR1 and CDR2 (germline): MNHEY, SVGAGI. Trimming shortened V by 2 bases and J by 5 bases, and 9 bases separated the two germline ends. This CDR3 has 13 amino acids. The CDR3 region has the DNA TGTGCCAGCAGTTACGGGCAGGCGACTGAAGCTTTCTTT. Translated: CASSYGQATEAFF.

The rearrangement uses TRBV7-2 and TRBJ2-3; no reliable D call. The V gene's germline CDR1 is SGHTA and CDR2 FQGNSA. The CDR3 extends over 14 amino acids. The germline V and J ends were trimmed by 5 bases and 2 bases, with 11 bases remaining between them. The CDR3 DNA follows: TGTGCCAGCAGCCGTTGGTGGGACACAGATACGCAGTATTTT. This translates into CASSRWWDTDTQYF.

The chain links TRBV5-1 to TRBJ1-5; possibly TRBD1 for D (5 bases). The CDR3 is 14 residues long. V was shortened by 0 bases and J by 7 bases, with 11 bases between the two germline ends. In germline, CDR1 is SGHRS, CDR2 YFSETQ. The CDR3 protein is CASSLEAGAQPQHF. DNA for the CDR3: TGCGCCAGCAGCTTGGAGGCCGGGGCCCAGCCCCAGCATTTT.

This chain uses TRBV5-4 with TRBJ2-5; 7 positions match TRBD1. This CDR3 comprises 14 residues. The trim removed 6 bases at V and 2 bases at J, leaving 7 bases unmatched. CDR1 and CDR2 from the germline V gene are SGHNT and YYREEE (reference sequence). The CDR3 is CASTLDREQETQYF. CDR3 coding DNA: TGTGCCAGCACCTTAGACAGGGAACAAGAGACCCAGTACTTC.

This clone was counted a few times. This chain joins TRBV19 and TRBJ2-2, with D uncertain. V was shortened by 3 bases and J by 3 bases, with 5 bases between the two germline ends. The CDR3 is 13 residues long. Germline loops: CDR1 LNHDA, CDR2 SQIVND (reference sequence). The CDR3 spells CASSIADTGELFF. CDR3 in DNA: TGTGCCAGTAGTATCGCGGACACCGGGGAGCTGTTTTTT. Variable domain in full (rest from reference TRBV19 and TRBJ2-2): DGGITQSPKYLFRKEGQNVTLSCEQNLNHDAMYWYRQDPGQGLRLIYYSQIVNDFQKGDIAEGYSVSREKKESFPLTVTSAQKNPTAFYLCASSIADTGELFFGEGSRLTVL.